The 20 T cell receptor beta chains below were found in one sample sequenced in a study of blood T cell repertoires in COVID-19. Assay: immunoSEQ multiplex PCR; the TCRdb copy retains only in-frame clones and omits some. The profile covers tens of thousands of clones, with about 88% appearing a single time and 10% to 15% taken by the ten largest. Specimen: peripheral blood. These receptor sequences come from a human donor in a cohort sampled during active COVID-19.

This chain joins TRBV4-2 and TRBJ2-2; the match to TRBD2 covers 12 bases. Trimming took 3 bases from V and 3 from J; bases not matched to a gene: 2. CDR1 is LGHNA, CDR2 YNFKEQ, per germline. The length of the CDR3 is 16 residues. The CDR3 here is CASSQLAGGHTGELFF. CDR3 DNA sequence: TGTGCCAGCAGCCAGCTAGCGGGGGGGCACACCGGGGAGCTGTTTTTT.

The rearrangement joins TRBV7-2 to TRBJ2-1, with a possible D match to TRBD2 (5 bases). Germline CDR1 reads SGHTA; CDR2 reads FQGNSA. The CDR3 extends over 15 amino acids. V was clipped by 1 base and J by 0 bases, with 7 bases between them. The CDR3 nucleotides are TGTGCCAGCAGCTTAGGGGCGGGCTCCTACAATGAGCAGTTCTTC. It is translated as CASSLGAGSYNEQFF.

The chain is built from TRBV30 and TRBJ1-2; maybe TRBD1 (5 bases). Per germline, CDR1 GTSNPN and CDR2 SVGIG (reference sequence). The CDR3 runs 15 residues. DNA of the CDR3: TGTGCTTGGGGGGAGAAACCCATAAACAACTATGGCTACACCTTC. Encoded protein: CAWGEKPINNYGYTF.

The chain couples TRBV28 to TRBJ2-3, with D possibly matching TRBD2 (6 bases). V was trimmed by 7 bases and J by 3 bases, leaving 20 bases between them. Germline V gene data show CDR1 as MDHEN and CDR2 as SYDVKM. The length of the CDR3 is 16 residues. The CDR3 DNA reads TGTGCCAGCACCCCGAGGGCGGGGAAAGGGACAGATACGCAGTATTTT. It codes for CASTPRAGKGTDTQYF.

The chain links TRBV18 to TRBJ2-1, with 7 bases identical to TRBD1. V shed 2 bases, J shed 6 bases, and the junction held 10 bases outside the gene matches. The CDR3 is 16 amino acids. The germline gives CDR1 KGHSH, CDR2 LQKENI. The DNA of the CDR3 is TGTGCCAGCTCACCAAAAGGGGACAGTTTTTTCAATGAGCAGTTCTTC. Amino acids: CASSPKGDSFFNEQFF.

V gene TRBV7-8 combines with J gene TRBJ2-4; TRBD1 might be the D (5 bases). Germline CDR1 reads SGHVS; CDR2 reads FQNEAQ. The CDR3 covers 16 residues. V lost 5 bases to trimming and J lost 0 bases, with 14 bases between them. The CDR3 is CASSREGALAKNIQYF. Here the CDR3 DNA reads TGTGCCAGCAGCCGAGAAGGGGCACTAGCCAAAAACATTCAGTACTTC.

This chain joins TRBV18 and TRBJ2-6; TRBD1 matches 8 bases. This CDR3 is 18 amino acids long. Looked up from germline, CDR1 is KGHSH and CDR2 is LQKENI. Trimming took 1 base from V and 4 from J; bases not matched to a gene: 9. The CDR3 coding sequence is TGTGCCAGCTCACCACAAGGACAGGGCTCGCGAGGGGCCAACGTCCTGACTTTC. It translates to CASSPQGQGSRGANVLTF.

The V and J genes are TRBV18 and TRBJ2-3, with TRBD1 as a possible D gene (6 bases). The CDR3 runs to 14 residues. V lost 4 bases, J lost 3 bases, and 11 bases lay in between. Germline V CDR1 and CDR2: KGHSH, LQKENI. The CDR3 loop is CASSRGQETDTQYF. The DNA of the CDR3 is TGTGCCAGCTCACGGGGACAAGAAACAGATACGCAGTATTTT.

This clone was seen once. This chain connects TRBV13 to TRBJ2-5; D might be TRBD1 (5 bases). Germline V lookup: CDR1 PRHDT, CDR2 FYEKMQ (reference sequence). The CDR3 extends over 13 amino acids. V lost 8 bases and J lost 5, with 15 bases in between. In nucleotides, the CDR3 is TGTGCCAGCGCTACTTCCCAGGGTGAGACCCAGTACTTC. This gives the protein CASATSQGETQYF.

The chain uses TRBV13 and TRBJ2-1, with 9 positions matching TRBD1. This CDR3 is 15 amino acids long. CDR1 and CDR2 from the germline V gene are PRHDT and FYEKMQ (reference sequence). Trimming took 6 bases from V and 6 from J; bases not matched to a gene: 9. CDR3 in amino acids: CASSLWGQGGNEQFF. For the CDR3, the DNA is TGTGCCAGCAGTCTTTGGGGACAGGGCGGCAATGAGCAGTTCTTC.

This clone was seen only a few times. The CDR3 sequence: CSGGGGQSSYNEQFF. The CDR3 DNA sequence: TGCAGCGGGGGTGGGGGCCAAAGCTCCTACAATGAGCAGTTCTTC. This sequence joins TRBV29-1 and TRBJ2-1; weak D call: TRBD1 (6 bases). The CDR3 runs 15 residues. Trimming shortened V by 7 bases and J by 0 bases, and 16 bases separated the two germline ends. Per the germline V gene, CDR1 is SQVTM and CDR2 is ANQGSEA.

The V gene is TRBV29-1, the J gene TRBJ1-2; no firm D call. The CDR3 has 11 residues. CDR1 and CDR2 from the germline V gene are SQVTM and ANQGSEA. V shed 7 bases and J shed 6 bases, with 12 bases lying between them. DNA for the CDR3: TGCAGCGCGGACTTTTTTCATGGCTACACCTTC. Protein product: CSADFFHGYTF.

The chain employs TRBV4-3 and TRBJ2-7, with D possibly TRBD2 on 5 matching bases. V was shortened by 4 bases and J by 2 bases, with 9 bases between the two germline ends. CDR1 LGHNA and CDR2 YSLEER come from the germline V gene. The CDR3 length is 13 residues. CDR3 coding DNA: TGCGCCAGCAGCCGGACTTCAGCCTACGAGCAGTACTTC. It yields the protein CASSRTSAYEQYF.

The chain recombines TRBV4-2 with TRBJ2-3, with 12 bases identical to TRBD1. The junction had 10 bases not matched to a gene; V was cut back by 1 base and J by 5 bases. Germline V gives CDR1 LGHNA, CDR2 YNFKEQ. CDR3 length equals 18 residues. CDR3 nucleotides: TGTGCCAGCAGCCAAGTTGGGCCGGGACAGGGGGCCGGAGATACGCAGTATTTT. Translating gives CASSQVGPGQGAGDTQYF.

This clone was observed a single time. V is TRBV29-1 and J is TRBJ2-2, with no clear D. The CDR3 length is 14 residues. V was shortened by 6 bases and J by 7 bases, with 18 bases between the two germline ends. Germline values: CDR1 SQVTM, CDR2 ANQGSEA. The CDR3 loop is CSVGWAFNHGELFF. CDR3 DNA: TGCAGCGTCGGATGGGCTTTCAACCACGGGGAGCTGTTTTTT.

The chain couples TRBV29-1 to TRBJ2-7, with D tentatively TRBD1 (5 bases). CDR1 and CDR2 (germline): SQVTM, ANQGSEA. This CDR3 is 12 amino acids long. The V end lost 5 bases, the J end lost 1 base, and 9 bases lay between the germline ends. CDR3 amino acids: CSVLDTSYEQYF. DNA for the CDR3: TGCAGCGTTCTGGACACTTCCTACGAGCAGTACTTC.

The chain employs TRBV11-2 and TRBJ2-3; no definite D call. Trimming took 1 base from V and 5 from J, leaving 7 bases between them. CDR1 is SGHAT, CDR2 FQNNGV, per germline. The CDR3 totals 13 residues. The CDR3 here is CASSLVELDTQYF. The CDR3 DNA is TGTGCCAGCAGCTTAGTGGAGCTAGATACGCAGTATTTT.

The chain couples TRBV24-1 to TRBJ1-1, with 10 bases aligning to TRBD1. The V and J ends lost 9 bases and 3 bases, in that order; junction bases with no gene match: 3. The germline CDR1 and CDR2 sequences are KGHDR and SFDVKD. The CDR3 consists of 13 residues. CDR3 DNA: TGTGCCACCCGGGGACAGGGGTACACTGAAGCTTTCTTT. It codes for CATRGQGYTEAFF.

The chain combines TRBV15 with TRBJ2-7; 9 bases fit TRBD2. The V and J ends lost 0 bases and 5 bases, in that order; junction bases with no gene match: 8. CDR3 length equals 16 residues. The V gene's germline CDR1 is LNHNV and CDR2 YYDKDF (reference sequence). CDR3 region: CATSRDSRGGPHEQYF. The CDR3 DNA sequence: TGTGCCACCAGCAGAGATTCGCGGGGGGGGCCCCACGAGCAGTACTTC.

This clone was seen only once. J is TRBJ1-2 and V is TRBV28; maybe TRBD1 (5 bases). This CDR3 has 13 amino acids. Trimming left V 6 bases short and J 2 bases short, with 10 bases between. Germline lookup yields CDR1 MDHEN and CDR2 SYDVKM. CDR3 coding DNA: TGTGCCAGCAGGGCGCAGGGAAACTATGGCTACACCTTC. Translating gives CASRAQGNYGYTF.